The 13 T cell receptor beta chains presented below share a single source sample, sequenced in a study. MiXCR, run by TCRdb on the 5' RACE reads, gives a single entry per CDR3 protein. The repertoire holds some 62,000 distinct CDR3 sequences, with more than 25% as singletons. Sequenced material: tumor-infiltrating naive CD4+ T cells sorted from the breast tumor. Subset given: naive CD4+ T cells, CD4+CD45RA+CD25-. The receptors were sampled from a female donor with breast cancer.

The chain employs TRBV12-3 or TRBV12-4 and TRBJ1-3; maybe TRBD1 (5 bases). V gave up 6 bases and J gave up 3 bases, with 12 bases separating them. The CDR3 is 14 amino acids. CDR3 amino acids: CASRTTGFGNTIYF. In nucleotides, the CDR3 is TGTGCCAGCAGGACTACAGGTTTTGGAAACACCATATATTTT.

The rearrangement joins TRBV6-1 to TRBJ2-7, with a tentative D call TRBD2 (5 bases). The CDR3 totals 16 residues. Germline CDR1 is MNHNS and CDR2 is SASEGT. V was cut by 0 bases and J by 2 bases, with 14 bases left in between. CDR3 bases: TGTGCCAGCAGTGAAGCCGAGGTTGTGCGGGCCTACGAGCAGTACTTC. It codes for CASSEAEVVRAYEQYF.

This clonotype was counted at least ten times. The V gene is TRBV12-3 or TRBV12-4, the J gene TRBJ1-1; TRBD1 matches at 10 bases. V was clipped by 5 bases and J by 3 bases; unmatched bases: 6. The CDR3 runs to 15 residues. The CDR3 region has the DNA TGTGCCAGCAGTCGACAGGGGGCTGTGGACACTGAAGCTTTCTTT. Translated: CASSRQGAVDTEAFF.

This clonotype was seen repeatedly, ten times or more. The chain couples TRBV7-2 to TRBJ2-1; TRBD1 agrees at 8 bases. Germline V gives CDR1 SGHTA, CDR2 FQGNSA. The CDR3 sequence is 16 residues long. With V trimmed by 1 base and J by 2 bases, 4 bases remained unmatched. The CDR3 protein is CASSLVQGATYNEQFF. The CDR3 region has the DNA TGTGCCAGCAGCTTAGTCCAGGGGGCTACCTACAATGAGCAGTTCTTC.

This clonotype showed up just a few times. The chain links TRBV12-3 or TRBV12-4 to TRBJ2-3; D is undetermined. V was cut by 2 bases and J by 4 bases, with 4 bases left in between. The CDR3 loop spans 12 amino acids. CDR3 sequence reads: CASSLLSDTQYF. CDR3 nucleotides: TGTGCCAGCAGTTTACTGTCAGATACGCAGTATTTT.

This clonotype was seen only a few times. This chain joins TRBV7-3 and TRBJ2-4, with no clear D. Germline V CDR1 and CDR2: SGHTA, FQGTGA. This CDR3 has 11 residues. Between the trimmed V and J ends, which lost 2 bases and 8 bases, there was a span of 4 bases. In DNA, the CDR3 is TGTGCCAGCAGCTTAGGGGACATTCAGTACTTC. It encodes CASSLGDIQYF.

This clonotype has a handful of counts. The CDR3 spells CASSLSSGGHYGYTF. The CDR3, as DNA: TGTGCCAGCAGCTTATCCTCAGGGGGGCACTATGGCTACACCTTC. The genes are TRBV7-2 and TRBJ1-2; 7 positions agree with TRBD1. Germline V gives CDR1 SGHTA, CDR2 FQGNSA. With V trimmed by 2 bases and J by 3 bases, 6 bases remained unmatched. The CDR3 loop spans 15 amino acids.

This clonotype has a handful of counts. The J gene is TRBJ2-3, the V gene TRBV7-2; TRBD1 aligns across 8 bases. Germline V lookup: CDR1 SGHTA, CDR2 FQGNSA. J gave up 3 bases and V 5 bases, and 13 bases lay outside the gene matches. The CDR3 runs to 17 residues. CDR3 amino acids: CASSAGQGRRGTDTQYF. CDR3 nucleotide sequence: TGTGCCAGCAGCGCCGGACAGGGAAGAAGAGGGACAGATACGCAGTATTTT.

V is TRBV27 and J is TRBJ1-1; a weak D match, TRBD1 (5 bases). With 4 bases removed from V and 6 bases from J, the gap between germline ends came to 15 bases. CDR3 length: 14 residues. Looked up from germline, CDR1 is MNHEY and CDR2 is SMNVEV (reference sequence). The CDR3 region has the DNA TGTGCCAGCAGTTCCGGAGGGACCCTCCCTGAAGCTTTCTTT. It specifies CASSSGGTLPEAFF.

The chain carries TRBV7-9 and TRBJ2-1; D unresolved. V dropped 6 bases and J dropped 2 bases, with 14 bases sitting between them. Germline assignment: CDR1 SEHNR and CDR2 FQNEAQ (reference sequence). CDR3 length: 15 amino acids. The CDR3 loop reads CASRRARKTYNEQFF. For the CDR3, the DNA is TGTGCCAGCAGGAGAGCCCGGAAAACCTACAATGAGCAGTTCTTC.

The DNA for the CDR3 is TGTGCCAGCAGCCGACAGGGGTCGAACGAAAAACTGTTTTTT. It codes for CASSRQGSNEKLFF. The chain employs TRBV9 and TRBJ1-4; 8 bases fit TRBD1. With V trimmed by 4 bases and J by 8 bases, 7 bases remained unmatched. The CDR3 covers 14 residues. CDR1 is SGDLS and CDR2 is YYNGEE in the germline V gene.

This clonotype was observed a handful of times. This chain uses TRBV12-3 or TRBV12-4 with TRBJ1-5; D is perhaps TRBD1 (5 bases). CDR3 length: 13 amino acids. V lost 5 bases to trimming and J lost 4 bases, with 9 bases between them. The CDR3 DNA reads TGTGCCAGCAGTAGAGGGGTTAATCAGCCCCAGCATTTT. The encoded protein is CASSRGVNQPQHF.

This clonotype has only a few counts. DNA for the CDR3: TGTGCCAGCAGCTTAGCGACAGGAACCTACGAGCAGTACTTC. Its translation: CASSLATGTYEQYF. This chain uses TRBV7-8 with TRBJ2-7, with D possibly being TRBD1 (6 bases). CDR1 is SGHVS, CDR2 FQNEAQ, per germline. V was pared by 0 bases and J by 2 bases, with 8 bases between. This CDR3 has 14 amino acids.